This T cell receptor beta chain was recorded in a study of regulatory T cells in long-lasting Graves disease. The study, taken as a whole, reports: Peripheral blood alone, not thyroid tissue, underwent study. Persistent cases of Graves' showed reduced TCR diversity relative to newly diagnosed patients.

Time point described: persistent/refractory GD, antithyroid drugs over 5 years with positive TRAb. With RNA extracted from PBMCs as input, the TCR library was made. As regards this clonotype: Its antigen remains unknown.

Libraries of TCR beta came from iRepertoire HTBI primers plus Arm-PCR of CDR3 regions. A single record per CDR3 protein comes from TCRdb applying MiXCR to the multiplex PCR reads. The table shows around 460,000 distinct CDR3 sequences, with 22% occurring only once. Germline-derived CDR1 and CDR2 are SQVTM and ANQGSEA. V shed 4 bases and J 5 bases; nucleotides not matched to a gene: 1. The CDR3 sequence is 12 residues long. V usage is TRBV29-1 and J usage is TRBJ1-5; 8 bases are a match to TRBD1. Specimen: peripheral blood mononuclear cells (PBMCs), collected when the disease was refractory, from a patient treated with antithyroid drugs. The receptor comes from a female donor with Graves disease. This CDR3 reads CSVATGDQPQHF. DNA of the CDR3: TGCAGCGTTGCGACAGGGGATCAGCCCCAGCATTTT.